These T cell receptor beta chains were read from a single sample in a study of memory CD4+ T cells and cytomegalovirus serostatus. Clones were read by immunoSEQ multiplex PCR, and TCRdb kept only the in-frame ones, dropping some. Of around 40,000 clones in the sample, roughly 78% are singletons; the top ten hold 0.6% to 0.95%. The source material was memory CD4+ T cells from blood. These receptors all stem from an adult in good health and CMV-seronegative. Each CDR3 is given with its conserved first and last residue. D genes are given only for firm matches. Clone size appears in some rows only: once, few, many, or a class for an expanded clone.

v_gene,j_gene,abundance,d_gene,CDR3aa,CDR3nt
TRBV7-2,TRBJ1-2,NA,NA,CASSLEGRPDYGYTF,TGTGCCAGCAGCTTAGAGGGCAGGCCGGACTATGGCTACACCTTC
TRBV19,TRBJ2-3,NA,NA,CASSIWRGWPDTQYF,TGTGCCAGTAGTATCTGGCGGGGTTGGCCAGATACGCAGTATTTT
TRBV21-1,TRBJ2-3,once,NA,CAGGDSGVTDTQYF,TGTGCCGGGGGCGATAGCGGGGTCACAGATACGCAGTATTTT
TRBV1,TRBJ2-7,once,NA,CTSSQDRCRDVSYEQYF,TGCACCAGCAGCCAAGATCGCTGTAGGGACGTCTCCTACGAGCAGTACTTC
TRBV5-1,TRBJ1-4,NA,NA,CASSLNGPRNEKLFF,TGCGCCAGCAGCTTGAATGGGCCGCGGAATGAAAAACTGTTTTTT
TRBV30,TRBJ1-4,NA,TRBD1,CAWSVPRTGLGEKLFF,TGTGCCTGGAGTGTCCCTCGGACAGGACTAGGGGAAAAACTGTTTTTT
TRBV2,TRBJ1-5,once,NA,CASSDAEYSNQPQHF,TGTGCCAGCAGTGATGCCGAGTATAGCAATCAGCCCCAGCATTTT
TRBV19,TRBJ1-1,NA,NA,CASSGGSGAPNTEAFF,TGTGCCAGTAGTGGGGGATCAGGAGCCCCGAACACTGAAGCTTTCTTT
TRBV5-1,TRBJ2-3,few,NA,CASSSPDSSTDTQYF,TGCGCCAGCAGTAGTCCAGACAGCAGCACAGATACGCAGTATTTT
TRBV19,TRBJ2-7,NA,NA,CASSMKARLSGGEQYF,TGTGCCAGTAGTATGAAGGCCCGCCTATCTGGGGGCGAGCAGTACTTC
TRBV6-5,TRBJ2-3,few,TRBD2,CATRKGLSSDTQYF,TGTGCCACCAGAAAGGGACTATCCTCGGATACGCAGTATTTT
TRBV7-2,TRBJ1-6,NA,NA,CASSLELNSPLHF,TGTGCCAGCAGCTTAGAACTAAATTCACCCCTCCACTTT
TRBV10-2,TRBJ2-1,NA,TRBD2,CASSLAGGFNEQFF,TGCGCCAGTTCACTAGCGGGGGGTTTCAATGAGCAGTTCTTC
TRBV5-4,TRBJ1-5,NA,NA,CASSLNREQPQHF,TGTGCCAGCAGCTTGAACCGGGAGCAGCCCCAGCATTTT
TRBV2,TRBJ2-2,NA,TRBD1,CASRGDRNTGELFF,TGTGCCAGCAGGGGGGACAGGAACACCGGGGAGCTGTTTTTT
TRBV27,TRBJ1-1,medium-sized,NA,CASSGWYTEAFF,TGTGCCAGCAGTGGGTGGTACACTGAAGCTTTCTTT
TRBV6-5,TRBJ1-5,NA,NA,CASSVDSGARQPQHF,TGTGCCAGCAGTGTTGACAGTGGGGCGCGTCAGCCCCAGCATTTT
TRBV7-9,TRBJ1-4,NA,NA,CASSLGQAEGEKLFF,TGTGCCAGCAGCTTAGGACAGGCGGAGGGTGAAAAACTGTTTTTT
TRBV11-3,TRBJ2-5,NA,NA,CASSPRDSQETQYF,TGTGCCAGCAGCCCGCGGGACTCCCAAGAGACCCAGTACTTC
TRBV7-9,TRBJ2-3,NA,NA,CASSPILGGTDTQYF,TGTGCCAGCAGCCCCATCCTGGGGGGCACAGATACGCAGTATTTT
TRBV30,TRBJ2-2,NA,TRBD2,CAWSVRAGANTGELFF,TGTGCCTGGAGTGTACGAGCGGGGGCGAACACCGGGGAGCTGTTTTTT
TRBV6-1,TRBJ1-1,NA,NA,CASSYEREAFF,TGTGCCAGCAGTTACGAGCGGGAAGCTTTCTTT